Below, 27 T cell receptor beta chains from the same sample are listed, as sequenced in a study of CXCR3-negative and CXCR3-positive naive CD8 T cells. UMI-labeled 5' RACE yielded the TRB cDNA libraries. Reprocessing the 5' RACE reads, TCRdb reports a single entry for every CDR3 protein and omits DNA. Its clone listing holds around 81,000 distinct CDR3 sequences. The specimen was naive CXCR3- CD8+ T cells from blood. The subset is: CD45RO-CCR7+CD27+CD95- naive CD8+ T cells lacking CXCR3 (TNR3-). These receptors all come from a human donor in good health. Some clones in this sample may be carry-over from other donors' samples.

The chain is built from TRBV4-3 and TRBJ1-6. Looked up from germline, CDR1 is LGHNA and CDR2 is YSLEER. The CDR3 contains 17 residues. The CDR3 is CASSQERRTVWNSPLHF.

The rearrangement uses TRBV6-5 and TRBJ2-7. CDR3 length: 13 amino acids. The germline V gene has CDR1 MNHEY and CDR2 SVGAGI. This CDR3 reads CASSPDLTYEQYF.

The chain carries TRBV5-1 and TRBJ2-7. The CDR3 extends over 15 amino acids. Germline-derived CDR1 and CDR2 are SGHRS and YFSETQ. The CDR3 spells CASSYSPGVSYEQYF.

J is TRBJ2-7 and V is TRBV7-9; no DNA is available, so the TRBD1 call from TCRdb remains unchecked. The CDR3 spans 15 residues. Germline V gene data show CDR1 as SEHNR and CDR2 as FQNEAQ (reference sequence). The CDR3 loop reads CASSPGWDSSYEQYF.

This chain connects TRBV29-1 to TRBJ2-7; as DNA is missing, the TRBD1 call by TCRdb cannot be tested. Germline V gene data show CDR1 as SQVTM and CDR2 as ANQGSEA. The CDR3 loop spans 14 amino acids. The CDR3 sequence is CSASTGTLNYEHYF.

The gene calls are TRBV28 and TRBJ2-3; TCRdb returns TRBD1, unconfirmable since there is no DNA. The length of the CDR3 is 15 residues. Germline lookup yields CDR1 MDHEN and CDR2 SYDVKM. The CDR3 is CASSLWTGATDTQYF.

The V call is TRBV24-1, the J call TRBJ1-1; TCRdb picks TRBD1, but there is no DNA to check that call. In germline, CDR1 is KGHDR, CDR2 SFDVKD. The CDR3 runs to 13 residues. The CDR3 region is CATSAGRDTEAFF.

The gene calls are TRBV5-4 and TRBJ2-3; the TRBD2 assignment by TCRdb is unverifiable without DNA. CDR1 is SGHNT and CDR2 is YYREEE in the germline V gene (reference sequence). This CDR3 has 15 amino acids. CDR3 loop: CASSSGLASTDTQYF.

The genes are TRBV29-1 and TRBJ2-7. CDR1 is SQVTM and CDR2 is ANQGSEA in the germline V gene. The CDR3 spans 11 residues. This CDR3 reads CSVWITGEQYF.

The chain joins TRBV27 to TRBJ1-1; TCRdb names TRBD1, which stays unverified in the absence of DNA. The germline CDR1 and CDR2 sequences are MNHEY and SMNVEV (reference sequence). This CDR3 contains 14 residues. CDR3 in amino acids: CASSRGQLNTEAFF.

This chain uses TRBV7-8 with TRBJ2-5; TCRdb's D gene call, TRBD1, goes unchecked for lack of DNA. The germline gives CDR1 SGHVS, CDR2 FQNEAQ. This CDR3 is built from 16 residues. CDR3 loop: CASSPPLGGREETQYF.

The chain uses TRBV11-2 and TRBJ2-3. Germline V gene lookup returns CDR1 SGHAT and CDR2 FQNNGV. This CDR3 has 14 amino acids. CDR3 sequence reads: CASSFGPYTDTQYF.

The chain's CDR3 is CASSSREGYTF. The chain carries TRBV12-3 or TRBV12-4 and TRBJ1-2; checking the TCRdb D call of TRBD1 is not possible without DNA. The CDR3 extends over 11 amino acids.

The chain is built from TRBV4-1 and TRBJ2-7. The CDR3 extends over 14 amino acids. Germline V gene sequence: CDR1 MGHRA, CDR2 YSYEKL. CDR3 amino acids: CASSQDRVGYEQYF.

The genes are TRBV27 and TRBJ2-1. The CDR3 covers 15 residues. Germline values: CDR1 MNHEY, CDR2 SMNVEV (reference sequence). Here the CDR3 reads CASSLSGSSYNEQFF.

CDR3 sequence reads: CASSLATGVSSYEQYF. V and J are TRBV7-6 and TRBJ2-7; TCRdb's assignment of TRBD1 cannot be checked, as there is no DNA. The germline V gene encodes CDR1 SGHVS and CDR2 FNYEAQ. This CDR3 contains 16 residues.

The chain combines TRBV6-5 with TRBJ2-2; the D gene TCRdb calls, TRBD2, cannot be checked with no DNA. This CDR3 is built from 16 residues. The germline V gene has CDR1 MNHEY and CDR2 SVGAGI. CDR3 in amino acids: CASSYSVAANTGELFF.

The CDR3 is CSATGGGTSQSWSYEQYF. V usage is TRBV29-1 and J usage is TRBJ2-7; the D call of TRBD2 rests on TCRdb alone, since no DNA is present to check it. From germline, CDR1 is SQVTM and CDR2 ANQGSEA. The CDR3 has 18 amino acids.

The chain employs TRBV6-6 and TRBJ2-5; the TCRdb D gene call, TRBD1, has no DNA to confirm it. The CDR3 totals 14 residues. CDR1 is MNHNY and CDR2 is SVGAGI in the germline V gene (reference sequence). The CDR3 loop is CASSYPREKETQYF.

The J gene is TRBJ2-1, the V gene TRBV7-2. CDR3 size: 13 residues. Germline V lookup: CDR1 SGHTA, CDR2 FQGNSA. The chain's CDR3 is CASSLAKGNEQFF. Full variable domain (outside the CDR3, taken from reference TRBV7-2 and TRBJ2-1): GAGVSQSPSNKVTEKGKDVELRCDPISGHTALYWYRQSLGQGLEFLIYFQGNSAPDKSGLPSDRFSAERTGGSVSTLTIQRTQQEDSAVYLCASSLAKGNEQFFGPGTRLTVL.

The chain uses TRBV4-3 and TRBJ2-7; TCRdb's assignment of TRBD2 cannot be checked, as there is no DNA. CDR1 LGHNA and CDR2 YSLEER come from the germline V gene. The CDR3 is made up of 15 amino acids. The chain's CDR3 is CASSPERGGFYEQYF.

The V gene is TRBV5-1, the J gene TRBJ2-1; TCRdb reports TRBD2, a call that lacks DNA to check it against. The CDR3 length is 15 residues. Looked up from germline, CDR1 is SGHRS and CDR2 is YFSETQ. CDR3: CASSEGHRSYNEQFF. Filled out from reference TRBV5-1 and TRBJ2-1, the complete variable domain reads KAGVTQTPRYLIKTRGQQVTLSCSPISGHRSVSWYQQTPGQGLQFLFEYFSETQRNKGNFPGRFSGRQFSNSRSEMNVSTLELGDSALYLCASSEGHRSYNEQFFGPGTRLTVL.

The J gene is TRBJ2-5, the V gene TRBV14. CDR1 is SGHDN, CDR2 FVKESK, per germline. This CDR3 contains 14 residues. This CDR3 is CASSQRRYQETQYF. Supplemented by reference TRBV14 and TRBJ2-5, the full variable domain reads EAGVTQFPSHSVIEKGQTVTLRCDPISGHDNLYWYRRVMGKEIKFLLHFVKESKQDESGMPNNRFLAERTGGTYSTLKVQPAELEDSGVYFCASSQRRYQETQYFGPGTRLLVL.

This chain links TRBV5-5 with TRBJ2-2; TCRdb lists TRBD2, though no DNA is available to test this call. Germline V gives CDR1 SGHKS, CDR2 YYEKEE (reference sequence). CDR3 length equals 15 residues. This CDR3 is CASSLVADNTGELFF. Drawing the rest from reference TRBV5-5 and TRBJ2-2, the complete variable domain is DAGVTQSPTHLIKTRGQQVTLRCSPISGHKSVSWYQQVLGQGPQFIFQYYEKEERGRGNFPDRFSARQFPNYSSELNVNALLLGDSALYLCASSLVADNTGELFFGEGSRLTVL.

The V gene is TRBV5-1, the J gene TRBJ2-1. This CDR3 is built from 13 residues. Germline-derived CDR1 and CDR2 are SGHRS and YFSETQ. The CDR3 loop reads CASSLLGGTEQFF.

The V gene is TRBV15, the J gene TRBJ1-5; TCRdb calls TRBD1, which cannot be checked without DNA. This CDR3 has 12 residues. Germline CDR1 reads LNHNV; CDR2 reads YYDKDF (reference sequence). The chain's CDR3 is CATWDRGQPQHF.

Here the CDR3 reads CASSRRLAMSRSKQFF. V is TRBV6-4 and J is TRBJ2-1; the D call from TCRdb, TRBD2, cannot be confirmed without DNA. The CDR3 has 16 residues. CDR1 and CDR2 from the germline V gene are MRHNA and SNTAGT.